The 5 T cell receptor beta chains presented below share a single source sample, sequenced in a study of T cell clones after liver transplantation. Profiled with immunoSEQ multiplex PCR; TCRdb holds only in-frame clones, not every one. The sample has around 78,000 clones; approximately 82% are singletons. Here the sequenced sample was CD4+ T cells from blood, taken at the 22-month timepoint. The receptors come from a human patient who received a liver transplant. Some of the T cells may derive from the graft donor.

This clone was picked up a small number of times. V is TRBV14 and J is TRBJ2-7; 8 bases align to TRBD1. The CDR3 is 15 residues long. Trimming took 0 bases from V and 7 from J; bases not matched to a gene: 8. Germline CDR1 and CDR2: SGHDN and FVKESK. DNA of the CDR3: TGTGCCAGCAGCCAAGATTCGGGACAGGCTCGGGAGCAGTACTTC. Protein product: CASSQDSGQAREQYF.

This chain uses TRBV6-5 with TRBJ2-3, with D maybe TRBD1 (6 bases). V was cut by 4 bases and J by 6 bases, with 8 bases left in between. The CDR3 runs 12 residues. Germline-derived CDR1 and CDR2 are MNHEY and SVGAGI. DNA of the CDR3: TGTGCCAGCAGTTCAAGGGGGGATACGCAGTATTTT. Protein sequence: CASSSRGDTQYF.

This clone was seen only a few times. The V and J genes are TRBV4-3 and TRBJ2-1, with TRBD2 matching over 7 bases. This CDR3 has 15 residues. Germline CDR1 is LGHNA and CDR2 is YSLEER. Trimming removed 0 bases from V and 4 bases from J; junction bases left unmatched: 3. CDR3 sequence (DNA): TGCGCCAGCAGCCAAGAGCGGGAGAGGTACAATGAGCAGTTCTTC. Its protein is CASSQERERYNEQFF.

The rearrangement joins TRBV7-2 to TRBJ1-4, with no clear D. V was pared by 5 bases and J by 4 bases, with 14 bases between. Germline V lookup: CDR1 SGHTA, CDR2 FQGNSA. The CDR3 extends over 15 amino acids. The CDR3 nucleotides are TGTGCCAGCAGCCCGGCTCGTCAGGATAATGAAAAACTGTTTTTT. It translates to CASSPARQDNEKLFF. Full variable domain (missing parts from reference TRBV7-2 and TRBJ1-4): GAGVSQSPSNKVTEKGKDVELRCDPISGHTALYWYRQSLGQGLEFLIYFQGNSAPDKSGLPSDRFSAERTGGSVSTLTIQRTQQEDSAVYLCASSPARQDNEKLFFGSGTQLSVL.

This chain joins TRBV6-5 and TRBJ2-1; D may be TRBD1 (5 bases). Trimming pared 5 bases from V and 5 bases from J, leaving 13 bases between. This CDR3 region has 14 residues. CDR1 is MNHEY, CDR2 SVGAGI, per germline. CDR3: CASSPSRVDNEQFF. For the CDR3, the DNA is TGTGCCAGCAGTCCCTCCAGGGTTGACAATGAGCAGTTCTTC.